A single T cell receptor beta chain is shown here with its context. No cognate antigen has been identified for it. Per-base quality was not reported, and no clone a single base away is much larger than it. The data were obtained in a study of T cell responses to AZD1222 COVID-19 vaccine (dated by TCRdb to 2020 to 2023). Context from the whole study: Because spike-specific TCR depth and breadth did not differ between the two schedules, AZD1222 recipients who got a second dose at roughly 4 weeks were pooled with those who got a second dose at roughly 12 weeks. Trial participants were enrolled by age into 18-55, 56-69 and 70-plus year subgroups, with roughly 160, 29 and 62 TCR-sequenced participants respectively. A total of 230 to 250 trial participants underwent TCR sequencing, of whom some 210 received two doses of AZD1222 and 26 received two doses of the MenACWY control vaccine. Overall study results and their limits: The whole spike protein was spanned by vaccine-associated CD4 TCRs, and dominant responses were seen in regions 160-218 and 743-854. The 56-69-year group was small, and its depth increase did not reach significance, likely because of low power. Participants were mostly white British, with more females than males. The authors suggested clonal diversity may have been underestimated. Conclusions about previously exposed vaccinees were limited because only six AZD1222 recipients were SARS-CoV-2 seropositive at baseline. Reportedly, close to half of the unique spike-specific TCRs recognized epitopes lying outside the regions that are mutated in the B.1.351 and B.1.1.7 variants. Because no day 14 peak-response samples were available, repertoires were characterized only after the peak T cell response. Spike-specific TCR breadth and depth rose significantly after two AZD1222 doses compared with day 0 and with MenACWY recipients.

In light of the paper, this sample's time point label describes: baseline before first vaccination. Vaccinee samples were obtained from the UK trials COV001 and COV002, which included a single-blind randomized controlled phase 2/3 trial of AZD1222 (ChAdOx1 nCoV-19) in healthy adults. For TCRbeta chain sequencing, PBMC samples from trial participants were taken at day 0 and at day 28 after the second dose. The CDR3 regions of human TCRbeta chains were analyzed by immunosequencing. In the original analysis: Repertoire TCRs were matched against a reference library of SARS-CoV-2-specific TCRs generated with the MIRA antigen-specificity platform. Breadth was defined as the fraction of unique TCRs that were SARS-CoV-2-associated. Depth was defined as the fraction of total T cells that were SARS-CoV-2-associated. Using the MIRA data, every spike-specific TCR was mapped to the spike region that the TCR reacted to and assigned to either a CD4 or a CD8 class. Log10-transformed breadth and depth values were compared by one-way ANOVA with Sidak's multiple comparisons tests. TCRdb obtained this table from immuneACCESS and retained in-frame rearrangements with V and J assigned. These tables miss some clones; where compared with another copy, unresolved V genes account for less than half of the shortfall, and the remainder is unexplained. Clonal size and the V and J genes are those of that table, whereas D and trimming came from the DNA. The sample profile shows about 93,000 clones; 70% to 90% of them were found once. 5.5% to 7% of the sample is taken by the ten largest.

V and J are trimmed by 5 bases and 3 bases, and the gene matches miss 6 bases of the junction. For CDR1 and CDR2, the germline V gene lists MNHEY and SVGAGI. Including cysteine and phenylalanine, the CDR3 has 14 amino acids. The CDR3 DNA has 42 bases and is translated from base 1. The chain employs TRBV6-5 and TRBJ1-1, with 7 bases in between that match TRBD1. The sequences come from peripheral blood, collected on day 0 of AZD1222 vaccination. This TCR was recovered from an adult in good health. The DNA sequence reads TGTGCCAGCAGTAAACAGGGGTCCCACACTGAAGCTTTCTTT. Translated, this gives CASSKQGSHTEAFF.